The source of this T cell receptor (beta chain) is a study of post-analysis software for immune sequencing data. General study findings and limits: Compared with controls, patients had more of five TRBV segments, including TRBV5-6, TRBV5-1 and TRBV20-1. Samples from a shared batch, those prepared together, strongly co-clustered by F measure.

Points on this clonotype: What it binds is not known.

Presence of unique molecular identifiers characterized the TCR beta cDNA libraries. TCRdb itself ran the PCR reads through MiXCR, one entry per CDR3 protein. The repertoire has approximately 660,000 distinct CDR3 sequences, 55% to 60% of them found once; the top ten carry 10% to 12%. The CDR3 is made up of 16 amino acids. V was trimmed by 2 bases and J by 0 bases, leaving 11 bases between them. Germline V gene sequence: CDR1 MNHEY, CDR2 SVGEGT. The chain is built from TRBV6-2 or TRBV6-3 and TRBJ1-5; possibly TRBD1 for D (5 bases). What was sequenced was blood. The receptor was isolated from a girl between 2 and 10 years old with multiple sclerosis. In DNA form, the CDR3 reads TGTGCCAGCAGTTACGGGGGAACTAATAGCAATCAGCCCCAGCATTTT. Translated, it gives CASSYGGTNSNQPQHF.